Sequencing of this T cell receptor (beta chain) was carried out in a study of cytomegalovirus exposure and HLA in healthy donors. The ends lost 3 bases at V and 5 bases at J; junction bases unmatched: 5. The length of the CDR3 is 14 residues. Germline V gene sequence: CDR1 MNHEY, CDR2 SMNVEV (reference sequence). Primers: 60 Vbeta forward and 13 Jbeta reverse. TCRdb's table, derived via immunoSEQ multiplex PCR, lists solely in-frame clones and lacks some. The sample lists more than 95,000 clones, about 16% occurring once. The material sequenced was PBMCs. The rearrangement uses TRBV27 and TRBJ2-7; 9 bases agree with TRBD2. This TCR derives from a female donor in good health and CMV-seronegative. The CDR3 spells CASSFASGTDEQYF. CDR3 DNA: TGTGCCAGCAGTTTTGCTAGCGGGACGGACGAGCAGTACTTC.